The 5 T cell receptor beta chains presented below share a single source sample, sequenced in a study of T cells after posttransplantation cyclophosphamide (dated by TCRdb to the mid-2010s). Library preparation was by the immunoSEQ multiplex PCR assay. As stored in TCRdb, this immuneACCESS dataset retains in-frame rearrangements with V and J assigned. A fraction of the clones does not appear; measured against another copy, unresolved V genes explain less than half of the discrepancy, and the remainder lacks a known reason. This sample holds approximately 52,000 clones; 86% were observed only once. The ten largest clones take up about 3% of the sample. Material for sequencing was PBMCs. The receptor source for this set is a man aged 25 to 40 with a blood cancer, CMV-positive, and with a related stem cell donor.

The chain has TRBV30 and TRBJ2-3, with 7 nucleotides matching TRBD1. This CDR3 spans 11 amino acids. Per germline, CDR1 GTSNPN and CDR2 SVGIG (reference sequence). Trimming at V came to 3 bases and at J to 11 bases, leaving 5 bases not matched to a gene. CDR3 sequence reads: CAWSPTGRQYF. In DNA form, the CDR3 reads TGTGCCTGGAGCCCGACAGGGCGGCAGTATTTT.

This clone has only a few counts. The rearrangement links TRBV28 to TRBJ1-1, with D unclear. Trimming shortened V by 3 bases and J by 1 base, and 9 bases separated the two germline ends. This CDR3 contains 14 residues. Germline V CDR1 and CDR2: MDHEN, SYDVKM. The CDR3 loop is CASSLRLRNTEAFF. The CDR3 DNA is TGTGCCAGCAGTTTGAGACTTAGGAACACTGAAGCTTTCTTT.

As regards this clone: The junction and the germline gene differ at one end; a read error may be behind it. This chain links TRBV7-9 with TRBJ2-7, with D possibly TRBD1 on 6 matching bases. The CDR3 length is 12 residues. CDR1 is SEHNR, CDR2 FQNEAQ, per germline (reference sequence). This chain's CDR3 is CASSLVGGLLIF. Written as DNA, the CDR3 is TGTGCCAGCAGCTTAGTAGGGGGATTACTCATCTTC.

The CDR3 DNA reads TGTGCCAGTCGAGACAGGGGGGTCGGGGCGACCGGGGAGCTGTTTTTT. As protein: CASRDRGVGATGELFF. The chain couples TRBV2 to TRBJ2-2, with TRBD1 matching over 9 bases. The V and J ends lost 9 bases and 5 bases, in that order; junction bases with no gene match: 13. The CDR3 runs to 16 residues. Germline V gene data show CDR1 as SNHLY and CDR2 as FYNNEI.

This rearrangement joins TRBV9 to TRBJ2-7; 8 nucleotides align to TRBD1. The CDR3 is 15 residues long. Trimming at V came to 4 bases and at J to 2 bases, leaving 8 bases not matched to a gene. Germline CDR1 and CDR2: SGDLS and YYNGEE. CDR3 sequence reads: CASSLEGQGPYEQYF. CDR3 in DNA: TGTGCCAGCAGCCTCGAAGGACAGGGCCCCTACGAGCAGTACTTC.